This T cell receptor (beta chain) was obtained from a study of response to subunit inactivated influenza vaccine. Study results and caveats: The authors proposed limited new T cell recruitment per seasonal influenza vaccination.

The CDR3 is 11 residues long. The V end was cut by 4 bases, the J end by 2 bases, with 6 bases between. The germline V gene encodes CDR1 SQVTM and CDR2 ANQGSEA. TCRdb called the RT-PCR reads again in MiXCR, with one record for every CDR3 protein. The sample gives hundreds of thousands of distinct CDR3 sequences, less than 15% of which show up once; less than 9% is in the top ten. In the case of this clonotype: Its antigen is currently unknown.

The J gene is TRBJ2-7, the V gene TRBV29-1; D perhaps matches TRBD2 (6 bases). This sequence originates from a man between 50 and 59 years old who received an inactivated influenza vaccine. Here the sequenced sample was PBMCs from blood, taken around two weeks before vaccination. This chain's CDR3 is CSVGGAYEQYF. The CDR3 DNA reads as TGCAGCGTTGGCGGGGCCTACGAGCAGTACTTC.